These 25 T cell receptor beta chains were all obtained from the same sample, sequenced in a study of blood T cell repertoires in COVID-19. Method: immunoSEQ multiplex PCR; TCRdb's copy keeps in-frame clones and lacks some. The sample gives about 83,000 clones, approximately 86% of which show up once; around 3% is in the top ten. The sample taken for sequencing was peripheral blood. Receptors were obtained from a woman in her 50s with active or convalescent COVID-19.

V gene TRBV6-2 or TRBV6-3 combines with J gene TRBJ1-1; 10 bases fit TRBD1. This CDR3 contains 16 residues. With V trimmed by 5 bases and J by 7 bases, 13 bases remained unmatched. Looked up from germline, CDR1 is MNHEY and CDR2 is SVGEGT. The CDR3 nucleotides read TGTGCCAGCAGTCGAACCGGGACAGGGGAACCCCATGAAGCTTTCTTT. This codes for CASSRTGTGEPHEAFF.

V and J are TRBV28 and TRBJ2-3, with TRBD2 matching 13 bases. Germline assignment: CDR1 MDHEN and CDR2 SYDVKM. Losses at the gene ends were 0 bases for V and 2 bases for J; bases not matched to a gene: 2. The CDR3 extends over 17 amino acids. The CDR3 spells CASSLWTSGGHTDTQYF. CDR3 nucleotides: TGTGCCAGCAGTTTATGGACTAGCGGGGGGCACACAGATACGCAGTATTTT.

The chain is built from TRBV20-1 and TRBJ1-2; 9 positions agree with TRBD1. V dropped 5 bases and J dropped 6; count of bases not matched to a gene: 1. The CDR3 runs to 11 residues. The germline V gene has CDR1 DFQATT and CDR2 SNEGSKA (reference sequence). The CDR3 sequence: CSARTGDGYTF. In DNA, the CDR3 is TGCAGTGCTCGGACAGGGGATGGCTACACCTTC.

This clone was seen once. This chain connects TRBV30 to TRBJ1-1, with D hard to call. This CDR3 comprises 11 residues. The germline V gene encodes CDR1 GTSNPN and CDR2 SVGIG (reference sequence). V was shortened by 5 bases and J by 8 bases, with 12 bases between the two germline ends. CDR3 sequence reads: CAWAPSREAFF. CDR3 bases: TGTGCCTGGGCCCCCTCCAGGGAAGCTTTCTTT.

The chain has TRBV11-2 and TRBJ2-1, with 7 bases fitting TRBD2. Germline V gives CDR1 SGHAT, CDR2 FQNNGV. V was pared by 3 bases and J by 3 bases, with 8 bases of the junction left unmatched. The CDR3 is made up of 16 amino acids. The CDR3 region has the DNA TGTGCCAGCAGCTTCGCTAGCGGTGGGCTCTACAATGAGCAGTTCTTC. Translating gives CASSFASGGLYNEQFF.

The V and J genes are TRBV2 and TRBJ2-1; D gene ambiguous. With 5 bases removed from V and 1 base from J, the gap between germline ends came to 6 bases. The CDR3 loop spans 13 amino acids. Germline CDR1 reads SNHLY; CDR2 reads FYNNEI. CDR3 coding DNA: TGTGCCAGCAGTACCGGGTCCTACAATGAGCAGTTCTTC. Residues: CASSTGSYNEQFF.

The CDR3 protein is CASSDRVVGQLLTGELFF. For the CDR3, the DNA is TGTGCCAGCAGTGATCGGGTCGTGGGACAGCTTCTCACCGGGGAGCTGTTTTTT. The chain links TRBV6-1 to TRBJ2-2, with 7 bases that match TRBD1. This CDR3 has 18 amino acids. The trim removed 3 bases at V and 4 bases at J, leaving 14 bases unmatched. Looked up from germline, CDR1 is MNHNS and CDR2 is SASEGT.

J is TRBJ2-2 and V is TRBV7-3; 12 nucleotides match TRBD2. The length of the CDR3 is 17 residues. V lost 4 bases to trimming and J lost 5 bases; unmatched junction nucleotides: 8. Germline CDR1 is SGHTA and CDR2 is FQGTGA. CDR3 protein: CASSSPTSGRHTGELFF. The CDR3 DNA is TGTGCCAGCAGCTCGCCGACTAGCGGGAGACATACCGGGGAGCTGTTTTTT. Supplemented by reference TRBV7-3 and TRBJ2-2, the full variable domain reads GAGVSQTPSNKVTEKGKYVELRCDPISGHTALYWYRQSLGQGPEFLIYFQGTGAADDSGLPNDRFFAVRPEGSVSTLKIQRTERGDSAVYLCASSSPTSGRHTGELFFGEGSRLTVL.

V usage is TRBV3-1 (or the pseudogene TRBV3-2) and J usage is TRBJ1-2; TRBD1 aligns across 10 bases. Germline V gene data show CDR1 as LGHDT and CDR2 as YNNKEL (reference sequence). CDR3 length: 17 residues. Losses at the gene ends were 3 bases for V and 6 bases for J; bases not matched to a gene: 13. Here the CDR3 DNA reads TGTGCCAGCAGCCATTTTTTGGGGACAGGGGTAAGCGATGGCTACACCTTC. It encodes CASSHFLGTGVSDGYTF.

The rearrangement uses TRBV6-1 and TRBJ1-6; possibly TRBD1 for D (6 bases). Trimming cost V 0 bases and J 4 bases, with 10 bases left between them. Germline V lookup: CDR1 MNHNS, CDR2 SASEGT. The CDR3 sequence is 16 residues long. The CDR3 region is CASSEAQRGYNSPLHF. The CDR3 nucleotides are TGTGCCAGCAGTGAAGCGCAAAGGGGGTATAATTCACCCCTCCACTTT.

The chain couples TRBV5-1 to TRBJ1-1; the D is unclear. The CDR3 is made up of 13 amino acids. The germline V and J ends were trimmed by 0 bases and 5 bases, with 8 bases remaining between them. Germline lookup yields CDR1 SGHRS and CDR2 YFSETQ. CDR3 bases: TGCGCCAGCAGCTTGGACGGGTGGACTGAAGCTTTCTTT. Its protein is CASSLDGWTEAFF.

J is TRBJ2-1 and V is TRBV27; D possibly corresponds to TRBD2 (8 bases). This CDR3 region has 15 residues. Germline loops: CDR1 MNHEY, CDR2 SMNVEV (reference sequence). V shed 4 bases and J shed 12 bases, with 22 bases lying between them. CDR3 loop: CASSYKGTRGPGQFF. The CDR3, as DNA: TGTGCCAGCAGTTATAAAGGGACTAGGGGGCCGGGGCAGTTCTTC.

CDR3 nucleotides: TGTGCCACTAAGAGGGAGGAAAGCTCCTACGAGCAGTACTTC. Translated: CATKREESSYEQYF. The chain combines TRBV2 with TRBJ2-7, with D tentatively TRBD2 (6 bases). With 10 bases removed from V and 0 bases from J, the gap between germline ends came to 16 bases. Germline CDR1 and CDR2: SNHLY and FYNNEI. There are 14 residues in the CDR3.

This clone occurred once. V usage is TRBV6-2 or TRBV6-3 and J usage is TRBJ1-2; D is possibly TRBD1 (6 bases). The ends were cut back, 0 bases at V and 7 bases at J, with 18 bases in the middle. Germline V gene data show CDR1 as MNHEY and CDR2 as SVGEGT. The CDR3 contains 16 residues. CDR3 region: CASSYSTGGKDGGYTF. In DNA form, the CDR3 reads TGTGCCAGCAGTTACTCGACGGGGGGCAAAGATGGTGGCTACACCTTC.

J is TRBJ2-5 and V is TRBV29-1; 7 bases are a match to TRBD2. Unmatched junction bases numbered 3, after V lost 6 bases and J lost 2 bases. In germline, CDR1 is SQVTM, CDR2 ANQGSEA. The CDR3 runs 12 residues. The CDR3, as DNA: TGCAGCGTCTATAGCGGGCAAGAGACCCAGTACTTC. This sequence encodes CSVYSGQETQYF.

This chain's CDR3 is CASSPWGASGGRNEQFF. The DNA of the CDR3 is TGTGCCAGCAGTCCCTGGGGCGCCAGCGGGGGTAGAAATGAGCAGTTCTTC. V gene TRBV25-1 combines with J gene TRBJ2-1; 8 bases match TRBD2. Germline V lookup: CDR1 MGHDK, CDR2 SYGVNS. V shed 5 bases, J shed 7 bases, and the junction held 16 bases outside the gene matches. This CDR3 has 17 residues.

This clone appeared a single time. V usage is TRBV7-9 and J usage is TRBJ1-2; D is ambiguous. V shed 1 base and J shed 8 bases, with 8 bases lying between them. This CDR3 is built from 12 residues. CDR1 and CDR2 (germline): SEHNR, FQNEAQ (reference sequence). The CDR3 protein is CASSLEELGYTF. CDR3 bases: TGTGCCAGCAGCTTAGAGGAGTTAGGCTACACCTTC. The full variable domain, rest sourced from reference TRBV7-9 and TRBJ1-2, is DTGVSQNPRHKITKRGQNVTFRCDPISEHNRLYWYRQTLGQGPEFLTYFQNEAQLEKSRLLSDRFSAERPKGSFSTLEIQRTEQGDSAMYLCASSLEELGYTFGSGTRLTVV.

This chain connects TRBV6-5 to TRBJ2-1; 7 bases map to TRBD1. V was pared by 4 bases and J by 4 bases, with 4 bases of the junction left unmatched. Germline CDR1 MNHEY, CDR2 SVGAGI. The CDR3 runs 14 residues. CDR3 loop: CASSLDRLYNEQFF. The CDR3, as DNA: TGTGCCAGCAGTTTGGACAGGCTTTACAATGAGCAGTTCTTC.

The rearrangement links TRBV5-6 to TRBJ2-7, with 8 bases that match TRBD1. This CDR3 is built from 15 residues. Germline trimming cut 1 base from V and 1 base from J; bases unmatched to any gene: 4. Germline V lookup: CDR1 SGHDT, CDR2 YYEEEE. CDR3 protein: CASSLPGQASYEQYF. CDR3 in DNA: TGTGCCAGCAGCTTGCCGGGACAGGCGTCCTACGAGCAGTACTTC.

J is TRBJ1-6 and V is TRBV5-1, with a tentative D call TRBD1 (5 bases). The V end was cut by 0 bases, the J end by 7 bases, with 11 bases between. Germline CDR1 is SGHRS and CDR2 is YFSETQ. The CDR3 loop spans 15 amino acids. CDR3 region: CASSLARVRNSPLHF. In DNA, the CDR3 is TGCGCCAGCAGCTTGGCCAGGGTACGGAATTCACCCCTCCACTTT.

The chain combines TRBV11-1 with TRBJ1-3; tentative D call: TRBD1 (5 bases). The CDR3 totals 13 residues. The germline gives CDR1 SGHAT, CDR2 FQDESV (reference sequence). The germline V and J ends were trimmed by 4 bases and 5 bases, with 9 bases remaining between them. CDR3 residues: CASSSRVRNTIYF. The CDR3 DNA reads TGTGCCAGCAGCTCCAGGGTGAGAAACACCATATATTTT.

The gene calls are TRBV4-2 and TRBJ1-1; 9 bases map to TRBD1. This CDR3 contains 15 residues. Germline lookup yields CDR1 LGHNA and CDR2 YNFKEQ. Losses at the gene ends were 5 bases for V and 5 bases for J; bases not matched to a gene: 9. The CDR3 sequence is CASSETGGGRTEAFF. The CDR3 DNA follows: TGTGCCAGCAGCGAAACAGGGGGCGGAAGGACTGAAGCTTTCTTT.

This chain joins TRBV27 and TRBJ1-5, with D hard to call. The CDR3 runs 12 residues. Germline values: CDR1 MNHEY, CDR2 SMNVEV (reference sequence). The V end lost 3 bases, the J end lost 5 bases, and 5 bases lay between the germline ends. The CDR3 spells CASSFSDQPQHF. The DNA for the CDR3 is TGTGCCAGCAGTTTTTCCGATCAGCCCCAGCATTTT.

CDR3 sequence (DNA): TGTGCCAGTAGTATAGGCAAAGGCGGTGGCAATCAGCCCCAGCATTTT. It translates to CASSIGKGGGNQPQHF. The chain uses TRBV19 and TRBJ1-5; no reliable D call. The length of the CDR3 is 16 residues. The germline CDR1 and CDR2 sequences are LNHDA and SQIVND (reference sequence). The V and J ends lost 1 base and 2 bases respectively, with 12 bases between them.

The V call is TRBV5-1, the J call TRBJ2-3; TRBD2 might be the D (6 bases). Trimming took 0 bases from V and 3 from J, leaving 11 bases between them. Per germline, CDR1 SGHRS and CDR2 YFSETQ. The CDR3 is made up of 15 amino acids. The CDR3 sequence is CASSLELAVTDTQYF. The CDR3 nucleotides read TGCGCCAGCAGCTTGGAATTAGCGGTAACAGATACGCAGTATTTT.